The present T cell receptor (beta chain) was sequenced within a study of T-cell reconstitution after alpha-beta-depleted transplantation in children. Overall study findings and caveats: Several patients had high TCRbeta diversity at day 60; it came from surviving recipient T cells and thymic progenitors. At one year after transplant, newly produced T cells mostly accounted for T-cell counts and diversity. Expanded graft clones numbering several hundred reportedly gave rise to alpha-beta T cells about two months after transplant.

Unique molecular identifiers featured in how the TCRbeta library was prepared. TCRdb independently ran MiXCR on the PCR reads; one entry per CDR3 protein. The sample comprises almost 250,000 distinct CDR3 sequences, around 25% of which are singletons, and roughly 2.5% rests with the top ten. Of note for this clonotype: Its antigen is unknown.

The CDR3 is made up of 15 amino acids. The germline gives CDR1 LNHNV, CDR2 YYDKDF (reference sequence). The junction had 6 bases not matched to a gene; V was cut back by 1 base and J by 7 bases. The receptor was derived from a girl aged 2 to 9 with Fanconi anemia, due to receive a stem cell transplant. The input for sequencing was PBMCs, taken before TCRalphabeta/CD19-depleted stem cell transplant. The chain has TRBV15 and TRBJ2-1; the match to TRBD2 covers 8 bases. For the CDR3, the DNA is TGTGCCACCAGCAGAGCGGGGGGGCGTCAGAATGAGCAGTTCTTC. It yields the protein CATSRAGGRQNEQFF.